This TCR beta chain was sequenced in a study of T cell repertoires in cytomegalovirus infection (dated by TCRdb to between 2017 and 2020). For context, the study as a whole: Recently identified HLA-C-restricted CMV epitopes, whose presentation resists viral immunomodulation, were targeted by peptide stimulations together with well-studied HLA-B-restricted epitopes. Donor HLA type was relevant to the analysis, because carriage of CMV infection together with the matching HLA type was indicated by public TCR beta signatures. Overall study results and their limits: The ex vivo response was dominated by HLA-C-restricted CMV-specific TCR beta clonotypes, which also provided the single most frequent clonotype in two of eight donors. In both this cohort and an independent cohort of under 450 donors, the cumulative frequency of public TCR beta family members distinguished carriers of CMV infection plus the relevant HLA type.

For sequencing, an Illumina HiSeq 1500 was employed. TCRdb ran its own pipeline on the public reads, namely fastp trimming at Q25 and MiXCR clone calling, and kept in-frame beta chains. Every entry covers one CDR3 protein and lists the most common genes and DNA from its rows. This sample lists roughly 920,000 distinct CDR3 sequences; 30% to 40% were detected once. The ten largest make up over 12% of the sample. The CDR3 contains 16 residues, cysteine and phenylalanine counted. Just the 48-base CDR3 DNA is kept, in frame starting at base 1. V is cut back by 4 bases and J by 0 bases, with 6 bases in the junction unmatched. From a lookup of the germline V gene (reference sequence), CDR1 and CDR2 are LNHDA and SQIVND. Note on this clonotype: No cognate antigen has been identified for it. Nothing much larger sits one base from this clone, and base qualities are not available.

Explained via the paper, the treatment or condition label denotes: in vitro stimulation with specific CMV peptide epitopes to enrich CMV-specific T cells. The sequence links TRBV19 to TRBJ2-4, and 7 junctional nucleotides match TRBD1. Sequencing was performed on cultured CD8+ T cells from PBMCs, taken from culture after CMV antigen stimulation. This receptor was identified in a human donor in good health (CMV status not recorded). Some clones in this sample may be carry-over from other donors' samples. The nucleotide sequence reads TGTGCCAGTAGTAAAAGGGACAGTGTAGCCAAAAACATTCAGTACTTC. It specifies CASSKRDSVAKNIQYF.